A selection of T cell receptor beta chains follows, all from one sample in a study of blood T cell repertoires in COVID-19. Some clones are missing from TCRdb's copy, which holds only in-frame ones; the method was immunoSEQ multiplex PCR. The table records roughly 160,000 clones, around 88% of them present only once. What was sequenced was peripheral blood. These receptors were obtained from a woman between 65 and 79 years old who had recovered from COVID-19. Each CDR3 is given with its conserved first and last residue. A D gene is named only where the DNA matches it firmly. Where a row states a size, it is once, few, many or the class of an expanded clone; other rows omit it.

TRBJ2-2 | TRBV11-1 | - | TRBD1 | TGTGCCAGCAGCTTATTTGGGACAGGGCTCACCGGGGAGCTGTTTTTT | CASSLFGTGLTGELFF
TRBJ1-1 | TRBV2 | - | - | TGTGCCAGCAGTGCTGGGCAGGAGAACACTGAAGCTTTCTTT | CASSAGQENTEAFF
TRBJ1-2 | TRBV2 | - | TRBD1 | TGTGCCAGCAGTGGTGCCTGGACAGGGGGCTACACCTTC | CASSGAWTGGYTF
TRBJ2-1 | TRBV5-4 | - | - | TGTGCCAGCAGCTTTGGCGGGATGGGAAATGAGCAGTTCTTC | CASSFGGMGNEQFF
TRBJ1-3 | TRBV3-1/TRBV3-2 | - | TRBD1 | TGTGCCAGCAGCCAAGCCCAGGGGGCGTTTGGAAACACCATATATTTT | CASSQAQGAFGNTIYF
TRBJ2-7 | TRBV7-6 | few | TRBD1 | TGTGCCAGCAGCTTGGACAGGGGCCCCTACGAGCAGTACTTC | CASSLDRGPYEQYF
TRBJ1-1 | TRBV4-2 | once | - | TGTGCCAGCAACCACAGGGAGAACACTGAAGCTTTCTTT | CASNHRENTEAFF
TRBJ2-7 | TRBV7-9 | - | - | TGTGCCAGCAGCTCCGCCTGGGCCGAGCAGTACTTC | CASSSAWAEQYF
TRBJ1-1 | TRBV7-3 | - | - | TGTGCCAGCAGCGCCAGGGGACCGCCAGGGAACACTGAAGCTTTCTTT | CASSARGPPGNTEAFF
TRBJ2-2 | TRBV9 | - | - | TGTGCCAGCAGCCCAAGGACTAACACGAACACCGGGGAGCTGTTTTTT | CASSPRTNTNTGELFF
TRBJ2-3 | TRBV27 | - | - | TGTGCCAGCAGTCCCAGGTCCGGTGGCGATACGCAGTATTTT | CASSPRSGGDTQYF
TRBJ1-1 | TRBV18 | - | - | TGTGCCAGCTCACCACCATCTGGGGGGAGAGAAGCTTTCTTT | CASSPPSGGREAFF
TRBJ2-1 | TRBV5-1 | - | TRBD2 | TGCGCCAGCAGCTTTCGCACCCTAGCGGTCCCCTACAATGAGCAGTTCTTC | CASSFRTLAVPYNEQFF
TRBJ1-1 | TRBV28 | - | TRBD1 | TGTGCCAGCAGTTCTAGAGGGACAGGAGACGGCACTGAAGCTTTCTTT | CASSSRGTGDGTEAFF
TRBJ1-1 | TRBV7-8 | - | - | TGTGCCAGCAGCCCCTACGGGACTGAAGCTTTCTTT | CASSPYGTEAFF
TRBJ2-5 | TRBV4-3 | - | TRBD2 | TGCGCCAGCAGCCAAGAAGATCCGGGAGGGGAGGGAGAGACCCAGTACTTC | CASSQEDPGGEGETQYF
TRBJ1-2 | TRBV19 | once | TRBD1 | TGTGCCAGTAGTAGGCGGGACAGGGGCGGCACCCTCTATGGCTACACCTTC | CASSRRDRGGTLYGYTF
TRBJ1-6 | TRBV11-1 | - | - | TGTGCCAGCAGCTTAGCGACCGGGAATTCACCCCTCCACTTT | CASSLATGNSPLHF
TRBJ2-2 | TRBV10-3 | once | - | TGTGCCATCAGCCCATGGGGGGGGGCGGTTACCGGGGAGCTGTTTTTT | CAISPWGGAVTGELFF
TRBJ2-7 | TRBV4-1 | - | TRBD2 | TGCGCCAGCAGCCTCCAACTAGCGGGCCCGCCCTACGAGCAGTACTTC | CASSLQLAGPPYEQYF
TRBJ1-4 | TRBV15 | - | TRBD1 | TGTGCCACCAGCGTCCCGGGACAGGGAGATGAAAAACTGTTTTTT | CATSVPGQGDEKLFF
TRBJ2-5 | TRBV19 | - | TRBD2 | TGTGCCACCACTAGCGGGAGGGCCGGGGAGACCCAGTACTTC | CATTSGRAGETQYF
TRBJ1-5 | TRBV6-6 | few | - | TGTGCCAGCAGCCGAGACTACCCTAATCAGCCCCAGCATTTT | CASSRDYPNQPQHF
TRBJ1-5 | TRBV10-3 | - | - | TGTGCCATCAGTGAGTCCGGCGGTGGCAATCAGCCCCAGCATTTT | CAISESGGGNQPQHF
TRBJ1-4 | TRBV6-5 | few | - | TGTGCCAGCAGTTACGGGGGGGCTAATGAAAAACTGTTTTTT | CASSYGGANEKLFF
TRBJ2-6 | TRBV5-1 | - | TRBD1 | TGCGCCAGCAGCTTGCGGCCGACAGGGTCAAGCTCTGGGGCCAACGTCCTGACTTTC | CASSLRPTGSSSGANVLTF
TRBJ1-2 | TRBV7-9 | - | TRBD1 | TGTGCCAGCAGCTTGGGACAGGGCTATGGCTACACCTTC | CASSLGQGYGYTF
TRBJ2-1 | TRBV28 | - | TRBD1 | TGTGCCAGCAGTTCACCGGGACAGAACAATGAGCAGTTCTTC | CASSSPGQNNEQFF
TRBJ1-2 | TRBV19 | few | TRBD1 | TGTGCCAGTAGTATGGGCCGAGGGGGCGTGGAGGGCACCTTC | CASSMGRGGVEGTF
TRBJ1-4 | TRBV30 | - | - | TGTGCCTGGAGCCCGGGGGGGGGTGTGGATGAAAAACTGTTTTTT | CAWSPGGGVDEKLFF
TRBJ1-6 | TRBV7-3 | - | - | TGTGCCAGCAGCGCCCGGAGGGCAAGTAATTCACCCCTCCACTTT | CASSARRASNSPLHF
TRBJ2-3 | TRBV28 | - | - | TGTGCCAGCAGTTTACCAGCGAAAGATACGCAGTATTTT | CASSLPAKDTQYF
TRBJ2-2 | TRBV3-1/TRBV3-2 | - | TRBD2 | TGTGCCAGCAGCCTGATAGCGGGAGGGGGCACCGGGGAGCTGTTTTTT | CASSLIAGGGTGELFF
TRBJ2-7 | TRBV27 | - | TRBD2 | TGTGCCAGCAGTTTAAGGGCTGGGGCTAGCGGGCAGCTCGGGCAGTACTTC | CASSLRAGASGQLGQYF
TRBJ1-2 | TRBV4-2 | - | - | TGTGCCAGCAGCCAAGAGGTATCCGGGGGAGGAGGCTACACCTTC | CASSQEVSGGGGYTF
TRBJ2-7 | TRBV4-2 | - | TRBD1 | TGTGCCAGCAGCCAGCTCCCGGGACAGGGAACCTACGAGCAGTACTTC | CASSQLPGQGTYEQYF
TRBJ2-2 | TRBV5-4 | - | TRBD2 | TGTGCCAGCAGCCCAGGGGGTAGCGGGAGGGTAAACACCGGGGAGCTGTTTTTT | CASSPGGSGRVNTGELFF
TRBJ2-7 | TRBV9 | few | - | TGTGCCAGCAGCGCCGGAGCCACGAGCTCCTACGAGCAGTACTTC | CASSAGATSSYEQYF
TRBJ1-2 | TRBV7-8 | once | TRBD1 | TGTGCCAGCAGCCAGGGGGGGGGCAGGAGTAACTATGGCTACACCTTC | CASSQGGGRSNYGYTF
TRBJ2-5 | TRBV18 | once | TRBD1 | TGTGCCAGCTCACCGTTGGGGACAGGCCTCCAGGAGACCCAGTACTTC | CASSPLGTGLQETQYF
TRBJ1-1 | TRBV6-6 | - | - | TGTGCCAGCAGCGCGACAGCTACCAATGAAGCTTTCTTT | CASSATATNEAFF
TRBJ2-1 | TRBV23-1 | - | TRBD2 | TGCGCCAGCAGTCAACGACTAGCGTTGTCCTCCTACAATGAGCAGTTCTTC | CASSQRLALSSYNEQFF
TRBJ1-4 | TRBV5-1 | - | TRBD1 | TGCGCCAGCAGCCCCCGGACAGGGGTGGGTGAAAAACTGTTTTTT | CASSPRTGVGEKLFF
TRBJ2-3 | TRBV11-3 | - | TRBD1 | TGTGCCAGCAGCTTGAGGGGGCACACAGATACGCAGTATTTT | CASSLRGHTDTQYF
TRBJ1-1 | TRBV19 | - | - | TGTGCCAGTACCCAACCGGGACTCTCCACTGAAGCTTTCTTT | CASTQPGLSTEAFF
TRBJ1-4 | TRBV20-1 | - | - | TGCAGTGGCGCAGGGGCTGAAAAACTGTTTTTT | CSGAGAEKLFF
TRBJ1-5 | TRBV7-9 | - | TRBD1 | TGTGCCAGCAGCCGGGACAGGGGGGTCCCCCAGCATTTT | CASSRDRGVPQHF
TRBJ1-2 | TRBV9 | - | - | TGTGCCAGCAGCCCTCGGGGTGGAGCCAACTATGGCTACACCTTC | CASSPRGGANYGYTF
TRBJ2-7 | TRBV6-5 | - | - | TGTGCCAGCACCATTCCCCCGGGGGAGACCTACGAGCAGTACTTC | CASTIPPGETYEQYF
TRBJ1-1 | TRBV30 | once | - | TGTGCCTGGGGACCCAGGAACACTGAAGCTTTCTTT | CAWGPRNTEAFF